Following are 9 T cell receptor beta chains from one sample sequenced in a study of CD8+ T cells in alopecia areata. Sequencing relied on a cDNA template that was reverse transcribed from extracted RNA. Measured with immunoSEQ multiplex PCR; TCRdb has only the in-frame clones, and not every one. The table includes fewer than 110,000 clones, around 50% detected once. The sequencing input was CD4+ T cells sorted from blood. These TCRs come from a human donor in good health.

Written as DNA, the CDR3 is TGTGCCAGTAGTCAGAGATTAACTAGCACAGATACGCAGTATTTT. Protein sequence: CASSQRLTSTDTQYF. The chain carries TRBV19 and TRBJ2-3; D gene uncertain. Germline V gene lookup returns CDR1 LNHDA and CDR2 SQIVND (reference sequence). The CDR3 has 15 residues. V was clipped by 5 bases and J by 0 bases, with 12 bases between them.

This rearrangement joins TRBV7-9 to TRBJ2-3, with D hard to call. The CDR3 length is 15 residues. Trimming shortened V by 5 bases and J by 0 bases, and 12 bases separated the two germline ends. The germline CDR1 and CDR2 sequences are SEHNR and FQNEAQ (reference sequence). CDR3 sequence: CASSPVGSSTDTQYF. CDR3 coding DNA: TGTGCCAGCAGCCCGGTAGGATCTAGCACAGATACGCAGTATTTT.

The CDR3 sequence: CASMGQALTDTQYF. CDR3 nucleotide sequence: TGTGCCAGTATGGGACAGGCCCTCACAGATACGCAGTATTTT. This chain links TRBV19 with TRBJ2-3, with TRBD1 matching 8 bases. Germline V gene data show CDR1 as LNHDA and CDR2 as SQIVND (reference sequence). This CDR3 region has 14 residues. Trimming removed 7 bases from V and 2 bases from J; junction bases left unmatched: 5.

CDR3 residues: CASSYSFPGHYGYTF. The CDR3, as DNA: TGTGCCAGCAGTTACTCGTTTCCGGGGCACTATGGCTACACCTTC. The chain recombines TRBV6-6 with TRBJ1-2; maybe TRBD1 (5 bases). CDR3 length: 15 residues. Germline lookup yields CDR1 MNHNY and CDR2 SVGAGI (reference sequence). Between the trimmed V and J ends, which lost 0 bases and 3 bases, there was a span of 11 bases.

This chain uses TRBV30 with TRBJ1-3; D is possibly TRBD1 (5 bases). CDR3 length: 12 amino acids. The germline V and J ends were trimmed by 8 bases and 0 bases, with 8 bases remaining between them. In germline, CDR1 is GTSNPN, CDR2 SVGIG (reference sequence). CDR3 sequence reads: CAMGGSGNTIYF. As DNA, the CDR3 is TGTGCCATGGGGGGCTCTGGAAACACCATATATTTT.

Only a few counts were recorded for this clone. The CDR3: CASSQDALIRGTEAFF. The CDR3, as DNA: TGTGCCAGCAGCCAAGACGCCCTCATCCGCGGCACTGAAGCTTTCTTT. This chain uses TRBV4-2 with TRBJ1-1; D remains unclear. Germline values: CDR1 LGHNA, CDR2 YNFKEQ. The CDR3 consists of 16 residues. V was clipped by 0 bases and J by 4 bases, with 15 bases between them.

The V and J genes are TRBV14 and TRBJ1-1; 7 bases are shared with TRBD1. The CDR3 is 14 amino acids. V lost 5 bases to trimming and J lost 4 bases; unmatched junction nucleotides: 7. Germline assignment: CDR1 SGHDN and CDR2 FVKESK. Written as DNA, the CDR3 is TGTGCCAGCAGCATACGACAGGGACCCACTGAAGCTTTCTTT. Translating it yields CASSIRQGPTEAFF.

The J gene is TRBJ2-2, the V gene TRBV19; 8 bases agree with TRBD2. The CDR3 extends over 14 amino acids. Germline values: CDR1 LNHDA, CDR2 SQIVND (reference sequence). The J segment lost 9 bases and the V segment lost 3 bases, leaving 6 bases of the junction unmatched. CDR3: CASSIQAGGRELFF. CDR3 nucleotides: TGTGCCAGTAGTATTCAGGCGGGGGGCCGGGAGCTGTTTTTT.

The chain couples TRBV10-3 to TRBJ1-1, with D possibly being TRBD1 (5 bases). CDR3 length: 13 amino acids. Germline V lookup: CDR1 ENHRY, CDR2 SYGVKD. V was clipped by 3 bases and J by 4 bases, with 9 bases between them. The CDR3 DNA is TGTGCCATCAGTGAAAACGGGGGCACTGAAGCTTTCTTT. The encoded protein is CAISENGGTEAFF.